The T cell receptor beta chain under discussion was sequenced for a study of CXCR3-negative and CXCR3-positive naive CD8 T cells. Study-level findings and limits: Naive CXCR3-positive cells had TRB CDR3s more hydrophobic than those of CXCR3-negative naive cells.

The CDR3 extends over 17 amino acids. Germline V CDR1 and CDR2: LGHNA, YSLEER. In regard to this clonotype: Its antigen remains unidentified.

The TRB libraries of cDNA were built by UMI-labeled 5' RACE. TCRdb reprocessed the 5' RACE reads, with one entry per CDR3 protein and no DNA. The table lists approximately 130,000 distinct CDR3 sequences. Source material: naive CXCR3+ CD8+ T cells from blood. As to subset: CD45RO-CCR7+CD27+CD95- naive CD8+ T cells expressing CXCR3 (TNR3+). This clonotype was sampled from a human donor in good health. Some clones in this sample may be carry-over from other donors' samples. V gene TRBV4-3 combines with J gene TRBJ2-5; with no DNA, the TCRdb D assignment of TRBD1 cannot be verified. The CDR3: CASSLLLSSGQQETQYF.